The 9 T cell receptor beta chains given below trace back to one sample, sequenced in a study of T cell changes during pregnancy in multiple sclerosis. The assay was immunoSEQ multiplex PCR, and TCRdb's table has in-frame clones only and misses some. Of fewer than 80,000 clones listed, 85% to 95% were seen once; the top ten hold 1.5% to 2.5%. The source material was peripheral blood, sampled in the third trimester of pregnancy. The source of these receptors is a female donor in good health, enrolled as a control in a pregnancy study.

The chain combines TRBV29-1 with TRBJ1-4; 10 nucleotides align to TRBD1. This CDR3 has 13 amino acids. In germline, CDR1 is SQVTM, CDR2 ANQGSEA. V lost 1 base, J lost 7 bases, and 0 bases stayed unmatched. The CDR3 DNA sequence: TGCAGCGTTGAAGGGACAGGGGGTGAAAAACTGTTTTTT. Translated, it gives CSVEGTGGEKLFF.

The chain employs TRBV14 and TRBJ2-1, with D unclear. Germline V gives CDR1 SGHDN, CDR2 FVKESK. This CDR3 has 14 residues. Trimming removed 1 base at V and 4 bases at J, with 8 bases between. CDR3 bases: TGTGCCAGCAGCCAAGGCCAGATATACAATGAGCAGTTCTTC. Translating gives CASSQGQIYNEQFF. Full variable domain (missing parts from reference TRBV14 and TRBJ2-1): EAGVTQFPSHSVIEKGQTVTLRCDPISGHDNLYWYRRVMGKEIKFLLHFVKESKQDESGMPNNRFLAERTGGTYSTLKVQPAELEDSGVYFCASSQGQIYNEQFFGPGTRLTVL.

The chain combines TRBV9 with TRBJ2-5; maybe TRBD2 (5 bases). The V end lost 0 bases, the J end lost 5 bases, and 17 bases lay between the germline ends. CDR1 SGDLS and CDR2 YYNGEE come from the germline V gene. This CDR3 is 16 amino acids long. In nucleotides, the CDR3 is TGTGCCAGCAGCGTAGGTGTGTCAGATTCGGGGGAGACCCAGTACTTC. It translates to CASSVGVSDSGETQYF.

This sequence joins TRBV7-3 and TRBJ1-1; 10 nucleotides line up with TRBD1. The length of the CDR3 is 15 residues. Germline-derived CDR1 and CDR2 are SGHTA and FQGTGA. V lost 5 bases and J lost 7; bases outside the gene matches: 10. CDR3 residues: CASSPTGTGVGEAFF. CDR3 DNA sequence: TGTGCCAGCAGCCCCACAGGGACAGGGGTTGGTGAAGCTTTCTTT. Full variable domain (rest looked up from reference TRBV7-3 and TRBJ1-1): GAGVSQTPSNKVTEKGKYVELRCDPISGHTALYWYRQSLGQGPEFLIYFQGTGAADDSGLPNDRFFAVRPEGSVSTLKIQRTERGDSAVYLCASSPTGTGVGEAFFGQGTRLTVV.

Here the CDR3 reads CASSTLAGVGNEQFF. CDR3 bases: TGTGCCAGCAGCACACTAGCGGGAGTGGGGAATGAGCAGTTCTTC. This chain links TRBV7-9 with TRBJ2-1; 11 bases agree with TRBD2. J gave up 7 bases and V 5 bases, and 7 bases lay outside the gene matches. This CDR3 comprises 15 residues. Germline CDR1 reads SEHNR; CDR2 reads FQNEAQ (reference sequence).

This chain links TRBV15 with TRBJ2-1; 8 bases align to TRBD1. The germline CDR1 and CDR2 sequences are LNHNV and YYDKDF (reference sequence). There are 16 residues in the CDR3. With V trimmed by 1 base and J by 4 bases, 6 bases remained unmatched. CDR3 sequence: CATSRGGTGGYNEQFF. The CDR3 nucleotides read TGTGCCACCAGCAGAGGAGGAACAGGGGGTTACAATGAGCAGTTCTTC.

The chain is built from TRBV7-9 and TRBJ1-1; D unclear. Germline assignment: CDR1 SEHNR and CDR2 FQNEAQ (reference sequence). The CDR3 sequence is 14 residues long. V shed 1 base and J shed 0 bases, with 6 bases lying between them. CDR3: CASSLDRVNTEAFF. In DNA, the CDR3 is TGTGCCAGCAGCTTAGATCGGGTGAACACTGAAGCTTTCTTT.

The chain has TRBV2 and TRBJ2-5; 15 bases are a match to TRBD2. The CDR3 is 17 residues long. Trimming removed 6 bases from V and 2 bases from J; junction bases left unmatched: 7. Germline values: CDR1 SNHLY, CDR2 FYNNEI. The CDR3 is CASSVGLAGGGQETQYF. CDR3 DNA: TGTGCCAGCAGCGTGGGACTAGCGGGAGGAGGGCAAGAGACCCAGTACTTC. Looking up the rest from reference TRBV2 and TRBJ2-5 gives the full variable domain: EPEVTQTPSHQVTQMGQEVILRCVPISNHLYFYWYRQILGQKVEFLVSFYNNEISEKSEIFDDQFSVERPDGSNFTLKIRSTKLEDSAMYFCASSVGLAGGGQETQYFGPGTRLLVL.

The chain uses TRBV19 and TRBJ1-1; D not resolved. Between the trimmed V and J ends, which lost 4 bases and 10 bases, there was a span of 16 bases. CDR3 size: 13 residues. Germline V gene lookup returns CDR1 LNHDA and CDR2 SQIVND (reference sequence). Written as DNA, the CDR3 is TGTGCCAGTAGTAGGAGGTTCCACACAGCAGCTTTCTTT. Translated, it gives CASSRRFHTAAFF. The complete variable domain, with remaining parts taken from reference TRBV19 and TRBJ1-1, reads DGGITQSPKYLFRKEGQNVTLSCEQNLNHDAMYWYRQDPGQGLRLIYYSQIVNDFQKGDIAEGYSVSREKKESFPLTVTSAQKNPTAFYLCASSRRFHTAAFFGQGTRLTVV.